These T cell receptor beta chains were read from a single sample in a study of immune cell composition in non-small cell lung cancer. Data came from immunoSEQ multiplex PCR; TCRdb stores just in-frame clones and leaves some out. Seen here are about 13,000 clones, approximately 70% observed once, and the top ten hold 14%. The sample comprised lung tumor tissue. These receptors came from a human donor with non-small cell lung cancer. Each CDR3 is given with its conserved first and last residue. D genes are given only for firm matches.

v_gene	d_gene	CDR3aa
TRBV2	NA	CASSLIPEGYTF
TRBV10-3	NA	CAISESGGSGNTIYF
TRBV4-1	NA	CASSQEGAGEAFF
TRBV18	TRBD1	CASSLRQGQTGANVLTF
TRBV5-8	NA	CASNHRPGPPLHF
TRBV18	TRBD1	CASSPRTGLTGELFF
TRBV13	TRBD2	CASSVDSGSDEQYF
TRBV29-1	NA	CSVEGVGGTEAFF
TRBV5-1	NA	CASSLRVTGELFF
TRBV9	NA	CASSQRFGDTQYF
TRBV5-1	TRBD2	CASSLAGGTAGANVLTF
TRBV7-6	NA	CASSLDLNTGELFF
TRBV7-2	NA	CASSQELGRTEAFF
TRBV28	NA	CASSFSFNQPQHF
TRBV6-1	NA	CASKQEFNQPQHF
TRBV6-5	NA	CASSSMGGAYGYTF
TRBV6-5	NA	CASSYGSPSSYNEQFF
TRBV19	TRBD1	CASQLLTGGVNTEAFF
TRBV5-8	NA	CATSMRGANVLTF